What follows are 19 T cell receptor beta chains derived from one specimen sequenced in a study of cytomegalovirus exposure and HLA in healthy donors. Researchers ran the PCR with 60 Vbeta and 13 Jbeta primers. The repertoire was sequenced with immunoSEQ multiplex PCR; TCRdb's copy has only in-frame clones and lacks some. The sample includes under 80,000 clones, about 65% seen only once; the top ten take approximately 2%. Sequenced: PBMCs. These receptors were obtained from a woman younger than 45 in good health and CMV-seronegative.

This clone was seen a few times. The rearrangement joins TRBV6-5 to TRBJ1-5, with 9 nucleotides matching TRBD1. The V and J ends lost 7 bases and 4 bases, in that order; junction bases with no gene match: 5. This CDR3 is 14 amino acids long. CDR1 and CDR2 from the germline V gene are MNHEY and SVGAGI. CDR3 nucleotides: TGTGCCAGCAAAACAGGGGGCTCGAATCAGCCCCAGCATTTT. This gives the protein CASKTGGSNQPQHF.

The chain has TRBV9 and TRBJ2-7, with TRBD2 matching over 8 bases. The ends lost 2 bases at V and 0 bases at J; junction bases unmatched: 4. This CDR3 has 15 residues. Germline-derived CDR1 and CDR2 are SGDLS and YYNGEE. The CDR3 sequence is CASSVHSGDSYEQYF. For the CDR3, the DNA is TGTGCCAGCAGCGTTCATAGCGGGGACTCCTACGAGCAGTACTTC.

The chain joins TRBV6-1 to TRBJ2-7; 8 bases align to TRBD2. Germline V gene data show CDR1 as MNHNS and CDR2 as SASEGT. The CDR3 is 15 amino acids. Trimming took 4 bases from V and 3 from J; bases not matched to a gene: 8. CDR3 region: CASSAVAGRGYEQYF. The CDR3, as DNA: TGTGCCAGCAGTGCGGTAGCGGGGAGAGGCTACGAGCAGTACTTC.

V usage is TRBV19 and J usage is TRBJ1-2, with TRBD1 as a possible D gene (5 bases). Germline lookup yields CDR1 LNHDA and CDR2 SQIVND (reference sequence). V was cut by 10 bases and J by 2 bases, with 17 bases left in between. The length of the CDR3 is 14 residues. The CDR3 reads CATTYRLRNYGYTF. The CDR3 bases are TGTGCCACTACTTACAGGCTGAGGAACTATGGCTACACCTTC.

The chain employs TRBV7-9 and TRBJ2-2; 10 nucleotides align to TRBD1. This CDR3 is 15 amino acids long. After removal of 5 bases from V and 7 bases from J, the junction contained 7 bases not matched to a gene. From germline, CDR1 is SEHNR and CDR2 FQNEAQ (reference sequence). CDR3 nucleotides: TGTGCCAGCAGCCCACGCGGGACAGGGGTCGGGGAGCTGTTTTTT. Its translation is CASSPRGTGVGELFF.

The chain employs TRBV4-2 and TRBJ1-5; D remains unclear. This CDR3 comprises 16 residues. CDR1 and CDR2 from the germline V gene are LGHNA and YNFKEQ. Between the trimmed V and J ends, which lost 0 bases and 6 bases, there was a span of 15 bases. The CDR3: CASSQDPDLRSQPQHF. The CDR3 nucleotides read TGTGCCAGCAGCCAAGATCCAGATCTAAGGAGTCAGCCCCAGCATTTT.

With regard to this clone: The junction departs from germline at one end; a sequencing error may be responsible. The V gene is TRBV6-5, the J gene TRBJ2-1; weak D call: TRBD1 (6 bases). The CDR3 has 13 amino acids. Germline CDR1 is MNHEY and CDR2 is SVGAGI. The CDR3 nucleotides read TGTGCCAGCAGTTTGGGACATTACAATGAGCAGCTCTTC. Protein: CASSLGHYNEQLF.

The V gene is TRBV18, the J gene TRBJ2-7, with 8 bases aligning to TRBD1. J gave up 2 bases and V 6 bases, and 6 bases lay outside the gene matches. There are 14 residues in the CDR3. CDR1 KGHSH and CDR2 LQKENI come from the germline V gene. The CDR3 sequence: CASSLDRDAYEQYF. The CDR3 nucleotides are TGTGCCAGCTCTCTGGACAGGGACGCCTACGAGCAGTACTTC.

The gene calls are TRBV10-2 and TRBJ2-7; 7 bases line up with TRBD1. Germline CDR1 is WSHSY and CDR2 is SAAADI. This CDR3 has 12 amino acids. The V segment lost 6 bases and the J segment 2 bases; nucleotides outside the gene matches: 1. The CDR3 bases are TGCGCCAGCAGACAGGGGACCTACGAGCAGTACTTC. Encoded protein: CASRQGTYEQYF.

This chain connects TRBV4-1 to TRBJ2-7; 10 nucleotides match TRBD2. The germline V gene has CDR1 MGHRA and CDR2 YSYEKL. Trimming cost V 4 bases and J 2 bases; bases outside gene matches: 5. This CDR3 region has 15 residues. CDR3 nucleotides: TGCGCCAGCAGCCGGACTAGCGGAGGGACCTACGAGCAGTACTTC. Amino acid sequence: CASSRTSGGTYEQYF.

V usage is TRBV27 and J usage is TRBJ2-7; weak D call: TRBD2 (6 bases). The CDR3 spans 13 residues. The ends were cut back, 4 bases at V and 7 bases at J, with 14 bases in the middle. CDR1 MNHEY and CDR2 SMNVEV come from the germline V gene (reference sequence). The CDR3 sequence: CASSWSRGNEQYF. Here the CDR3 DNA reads TGTGCCAGCAGTTGGTCCCGGGGGAATGAGCAGTACTTC.

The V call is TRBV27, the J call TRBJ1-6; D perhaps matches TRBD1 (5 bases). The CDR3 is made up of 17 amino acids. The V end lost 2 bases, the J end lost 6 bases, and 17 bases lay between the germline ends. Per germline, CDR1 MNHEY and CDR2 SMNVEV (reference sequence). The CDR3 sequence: CASSLGRRGSANSPLHF. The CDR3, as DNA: TGTGCCAGCAGTTTAGGTCGGAGGGGAAGTGCTAATTCACCCCTCCACTTT.

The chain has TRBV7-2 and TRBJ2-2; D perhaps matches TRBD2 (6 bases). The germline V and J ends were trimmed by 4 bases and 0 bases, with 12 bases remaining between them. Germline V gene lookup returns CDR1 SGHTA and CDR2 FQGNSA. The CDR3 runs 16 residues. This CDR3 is CASSSGTFSNTGELFF. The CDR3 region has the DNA TGTGCCAGCAGCTCCGGGACTTTTTCGAACACCGGGGAGCTGTTTTTT. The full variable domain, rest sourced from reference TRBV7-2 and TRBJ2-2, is GAGVSQSPSNKVTEKGKDVELRCDPISGHTALYWYRQSLGQGLEFLIYFQGNSAPDKSGLPSDRFSAERTGGSVSTLTIQRTQQEDSAVYLCASSSGTFSNTGELFFGEGSRLTVL.

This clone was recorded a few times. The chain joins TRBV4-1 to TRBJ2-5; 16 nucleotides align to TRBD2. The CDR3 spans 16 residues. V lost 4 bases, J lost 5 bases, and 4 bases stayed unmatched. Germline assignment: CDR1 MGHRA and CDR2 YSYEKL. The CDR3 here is CASSPGTSGGAETQYF. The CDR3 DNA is TGCGCCAGCAGCCCAGGGACTAGCGGGGGGGCGGAGACCCAGTACTTC.

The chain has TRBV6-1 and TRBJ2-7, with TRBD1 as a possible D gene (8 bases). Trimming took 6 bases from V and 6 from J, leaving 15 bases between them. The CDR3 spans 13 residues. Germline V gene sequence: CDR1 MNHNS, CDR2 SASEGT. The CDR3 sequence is CASRVDREGEQYF. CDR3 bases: TGTGCCAGCAGGGTGGACAGGGAGGGCGAGCAGTACTTC.

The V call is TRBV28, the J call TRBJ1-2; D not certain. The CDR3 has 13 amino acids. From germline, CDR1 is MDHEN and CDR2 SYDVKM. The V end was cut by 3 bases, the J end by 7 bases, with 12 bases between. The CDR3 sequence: CASSLWEGAGYTF. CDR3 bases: TGTGCCAGCAGTTTGTGGGAGGGTGCTGGCTACACCTTC.

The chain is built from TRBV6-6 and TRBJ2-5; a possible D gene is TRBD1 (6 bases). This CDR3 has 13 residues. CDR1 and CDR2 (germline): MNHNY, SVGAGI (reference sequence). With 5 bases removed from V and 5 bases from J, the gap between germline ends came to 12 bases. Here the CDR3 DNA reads TGTGCCAGCAGTGATGGACAGTGGGAGACCCAGTACTTC. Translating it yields CASSDGQWETQYF.

The CDR3 reads CASDGGGFRDTQYF. Written as DNA, the CDR3 is TGTGCCAGCGACGGCGGGGGGTTCAGAGATACGCAGTATTTT. The V and J genes are TRBV28 and TRBJ2-3; TRBD2 aligns across 8 bases. Looked up from germline, CDR1 is MDHEN and CDR2 is SYDVKM. V shed 8 bases, J shed 5 bases, and the junction held 9 bases outside the gene matches. The CDR3 runs 14 residues.

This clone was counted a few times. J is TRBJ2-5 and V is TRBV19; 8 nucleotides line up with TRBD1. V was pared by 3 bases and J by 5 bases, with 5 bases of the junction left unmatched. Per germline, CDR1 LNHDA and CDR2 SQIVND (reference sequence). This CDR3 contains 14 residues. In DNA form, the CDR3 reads TGTGCCAGTAGTATGCTGGGACAGGTGGAGACCCAGTACTTC. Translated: CASSMLGQVETQYF.